The following is a T cell receptor beta chain sequence with its context. Its antigen is undetermined. This entry is derived from a study of T-cell memory formation after mild COVID-19. Study observations and caveats: Those CD4+ clones that contracted were mainly in CM and EM (CD8+ ones in EMRA).

CDR3 length equals 13 residues. The V gene lost 5 bases and the J gene lost 5 bases, with 14 bases spanning the gap. CDR1 is DFQATT, CDR2 SNEGSKA, per germline (reference sequence). TCRdb passed the 5' RACE reads through MiXCR, listing each CDR3 protein once. This sample has over 300,000 distinct CDR3 sequences, with about 20% found just once. The chain employs TRBV20-1 and TRBJ2-3, with D unclear. The specimen was PBMCs or a T cell subset sorted from them (not recorded which). This TCR derives from a man aged 18 to 29 who had mild COVID-19 (a few samples of this study predate the infection). Cell type and time point are not known. The CDR3 sequence: CSAGFESGDTQYF. The CDR3 DNA sequence: TGCAGTGCTGGTTTTGAGTCGGGAGATACGCAGTATTTT.